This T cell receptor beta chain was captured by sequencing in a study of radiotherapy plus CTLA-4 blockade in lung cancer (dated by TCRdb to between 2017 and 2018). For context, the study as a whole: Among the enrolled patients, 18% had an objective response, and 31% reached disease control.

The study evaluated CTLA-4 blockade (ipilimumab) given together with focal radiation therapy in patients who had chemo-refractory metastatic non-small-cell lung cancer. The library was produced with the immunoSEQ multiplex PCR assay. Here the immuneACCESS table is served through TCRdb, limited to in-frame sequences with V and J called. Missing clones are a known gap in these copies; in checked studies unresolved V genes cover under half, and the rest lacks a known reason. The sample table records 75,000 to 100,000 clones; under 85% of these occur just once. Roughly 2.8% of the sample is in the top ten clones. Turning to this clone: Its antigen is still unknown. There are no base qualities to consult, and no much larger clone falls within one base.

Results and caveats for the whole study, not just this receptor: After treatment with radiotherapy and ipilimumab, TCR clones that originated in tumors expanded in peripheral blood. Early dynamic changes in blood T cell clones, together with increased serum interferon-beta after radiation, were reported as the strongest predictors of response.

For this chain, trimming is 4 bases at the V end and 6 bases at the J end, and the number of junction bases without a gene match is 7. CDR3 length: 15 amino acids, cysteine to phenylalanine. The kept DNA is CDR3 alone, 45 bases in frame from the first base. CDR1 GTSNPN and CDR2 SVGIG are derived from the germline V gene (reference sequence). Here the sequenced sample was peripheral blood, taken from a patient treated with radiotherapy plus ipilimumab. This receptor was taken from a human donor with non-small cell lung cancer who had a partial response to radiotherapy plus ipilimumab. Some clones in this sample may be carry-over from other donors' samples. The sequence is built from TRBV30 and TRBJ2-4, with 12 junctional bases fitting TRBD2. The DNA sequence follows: TGTGCCTGGACGGATCCGGGACTAGCGGGAAACATTCAGTACTTC. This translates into CAWTDPGLAGNIQYF.